The T cell receptor (beta chain) described here comes from a study of blood T cells in healthy people across ages. Findings and caveats of the study: TCR beta diversity was tightly associated with the proportion of naive T cells. Relative to aged donors, long-lived donors carried more naive CD4+ cells and displayed higher diversity.

This CDR3 has 13 amino acids. Germline V CDR1 and CDR2: MNHEY, SVGEGT. The trim removed 6 bases at V and 3 bases at J, leaving 3 bases unmatched. On this clonotype itself: Its antigen is currently unknown.

A sample-barcoded 5' primer and a J-beta primer mix were used in a second PCR of roughly 6 to 11 cycles. TCRdb processed the 5' RACE reads anew with MiXCR; each CDR3 protein has one entry. The data contain approximately 810,000 distinct CDR3 sequences, about 30% of them singletons. The origin of this receptor is a woman aged 80 or over in good health. The chain recombines TRBV6-2 or TRBV6-3 with TRBJ1-1; 8 nucleotides align to TRBD1. Input material: blood. CDR3 loop: CASSGQGHTEAFF. The CDR3 DNA follows: TGTGCCAGCAGCGGACAGGGCCACACTGAAGCTTTCTTT.